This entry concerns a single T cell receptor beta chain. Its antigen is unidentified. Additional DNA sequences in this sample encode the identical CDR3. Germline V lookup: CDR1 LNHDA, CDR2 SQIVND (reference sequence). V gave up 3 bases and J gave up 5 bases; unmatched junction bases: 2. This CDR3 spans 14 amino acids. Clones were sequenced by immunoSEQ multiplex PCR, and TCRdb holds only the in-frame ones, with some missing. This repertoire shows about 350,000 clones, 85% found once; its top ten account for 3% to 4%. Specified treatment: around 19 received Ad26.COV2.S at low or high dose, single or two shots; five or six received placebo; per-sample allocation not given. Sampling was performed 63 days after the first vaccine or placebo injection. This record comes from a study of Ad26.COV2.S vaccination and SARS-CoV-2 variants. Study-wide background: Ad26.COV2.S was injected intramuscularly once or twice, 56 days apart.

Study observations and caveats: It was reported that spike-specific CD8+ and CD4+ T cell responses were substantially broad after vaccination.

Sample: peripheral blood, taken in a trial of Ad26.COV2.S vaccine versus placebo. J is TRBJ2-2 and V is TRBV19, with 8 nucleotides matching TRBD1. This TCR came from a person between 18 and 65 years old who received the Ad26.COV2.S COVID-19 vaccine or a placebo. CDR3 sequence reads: CASSIDRGTGELFF. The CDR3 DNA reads TGTGCCAGTAGTATCGACAGGGGAACCGGGGAGCTGTTTTTT.